The T cell receptor beta chain described here comes from a study of blood T cell repertoires in COVID-19. Across the study: Italy, Spain and the United States were the sources of the convalescent and acute COVID-19 samples. Sources were T cells, B-cell-depleted T cells, or PBMCs; the material itself was cDNA or gDNA.

Original handling: It was from reference gene primer amplification that nucleated cell counts were estimated. The assay was immunoSEQ multiplex PCR, and TCRdb's table has in-frame clones only and misses some. V and J calls and clone size are copied from that table; D and trimming were computed from the DNA. Of 98,000 or so clones in the sample, 82% were seen once. Trimming at V came to 6 bases and at J to 4 bases, leaving 4 bases not matched to a gene. Germline loops: CDR1 LNHDA, CDR2 SQIVND (reference sequence). The CDR3 is made up of 14 amino acids. Sequencing input: peripheral blood. The sequence derives from a man in his sixties with acute or convalescent COVID-19. The V call is TRBV19, the J call TRBJ2-2; 8 positions agree with TRBD1. The CDR3 DNA sequence: TGTGCCAGTAGGACGGACAGGGTCACCGGGGAGCTGTTTTTT. This encodes CASRTDRVTGELFF.